The next 32 T cell receptor beta chains were all read from a single sample in a study of blood T cell repertoires in COVID-19. TCRdb's table, derived via immunoSEQ multiplex PCR, lists solely in-frame clones and lacks some. The sample has a few hundred thousand clones, approximately 87% seen once; the top ten hold 2% to 2.5%. Sample: peripheral blood. Receptors were obtained from a woman aged 45-65 years with acute or convalescent COVID-19.

The chain couples TRBV5-1 to TRBJ2-6; the match to TRBD1 covers 7 bases. Germline CDR1 reads SGHRS; CDR2 reads YFSETQ. The CDR3 has 17 amino acids. J was trimmed by 3 bases and V by 4 bases; bases with no gene match: 10. In DNA form, the CDR3 reads TGCGCCAGCAGCCCTGAGCCCAGGGGGAGTGGGGCCAACGTCCTGACTTTC. The encoded protein is CASSPEPRGSGANVLTF.

The chain couples TRBV14 to TRBJ2-1; no definite D call. V was trimmed by 0 bases and J by 4 bases, leaving 4 bases between them. The CDR3 covers 13 residues. Germline V gene lookup returns CDR1 SGHDN and CDR2 FVKESK. CDR3 region: CASSQDLYNEQFF. In nucleotides, the CDR3 is TGTGCCAGCAGCCAAGATCTTTACAATGAGCAGTTCTTC. Looking up the rest from reference TRBV14 and TRBJ2-1 gives the full variable domain: EAGVTQFPSHSVIEKGQTVTLRCDPISGHDNLYWYRRVMGKEIKFLLHFVKESKQDESGMPNNRFLAERTGGTYSTLKVQPAELEDSGVYFCASSQDLYNEQFFGPGTRLTVL.

The gene calls are TRBV28 and TRBJ1-5; D call uncertain. CDR1 is MDHEN, CDR2 SYDVKM, per germline. This CDR3 is built from 14 residues. The ends were cut back, 2 bases at V and 4 bases at J, with 9 bases in the middle. Written as DNA, the CDR3 is TGTGCCAGCAGTTTAAGACCCGGGAATCAGCCCCAGCATTTT. Its protein is CASSLRPGNQPQHF.

The rearrangement joins TRBV4-1 to TRBJ1-5; 8 bases agree with TRBD1. Trimming at V came to 2 bases and at J to 6 bases, leaving 6 bases not matched to a gene. The length of the CDR3 is 15 residues. Germline loops: CDR1 MGHRA, CDR2 YSYEKL. The CDR3 loop reads CASSQSRGQGQPQHF. CDR3 bases: TGCGCCAGCAGCCAATCCAGGGGGCAGGGTCAGCCCCAGCATTTT.

The chain combines TRBV6-5 with TRBJ2-3; tentatively, D is TRBD2 (5 bases). The CDR3 is 13 residues long. With 5 bases removed from V and 2 bases from J, the gap between germline ends came to 8 bases. Germline values: CDR1 MNHEY, CDR2 SVGAGI. CDR3 sequence (DNA): TGTGCCAGCAGTCCGGACTTCACAGATACGCAGTATTTT. It specifies CASSPDFTDTQYF.

The chain carries TRBV2 and TRBJ1-5; D ambiguous. The CDR3 loop spans 14 amino acids. Trimming stripped 4 bases from V and 0 bases from J, with 7 bases between. The germline V gene has CDR1 SNHLY and CDR2 FYNNEI. DNA for the CDR3: TGTGCCAGCAGTGGGGCCCCTAGCAATCAGCCCCAGCATTTT. Its protein product is CASSGAPSNQPQHF.

The rearrangement joins TRBV7-2 to TRBJ1-5; D not resolved. The CDR3 is 14 amino acids. Germline V gene data show CDR1 as SGHTA and CDR2 as FQGNSA. V lost 2 bases and J lost 4, with 9 bases in between. The CDR3 DNA reads TGTGCCAGCAGCTTACAATCGGGAAATCAGCCCCAGCATTTT. Encoded protein: CASSLQSGNQPQHF.

V usage is TRBV4-2 and J usage is TRBJ2-7; TRBD2 matches at 13 bases. Germline-derived CDR1 and CDR2 are LGHNA and YNFKEQ. V lost 4 bases, J lost 4 bases, and 13 bases stayed unmatched. This CDR3 spans 18 amino acids. CDR3 loop: CASSLQLGLAGAAYEQYF. CDR3 nucleotide sequence: TGTGCCAGCAGCCTACAACTTGGACTAGCGGGAGCGGCATACGAGCAGTACTTC.

CDR3: CASSQVPAGVMHEQYF. CDR3 DNA sequence: TGCGCCAGCAGCCAAGTCCCCGCGGGAGTAATGCACGAGCAGTACTTC. The chain recombines TRBV4-3 with TRBJ2-7, with 7 nucleotides matching TRBD2. The ends lost 1 base at V and 5 bases at J; junction bases unmatched: 11. CDR1 and CDR2 from the germline V gene are LGHNA and YSLEER. This CDR3 is 16 amino acids long.

The V call is TRBV28, the J call TRBJ2-3; 10 nucleotides line up with TRBD2. Germline trimming cut 6 bases from V and 5 bases from J; bases unmatched to any gene: 14. The CDR3 has 17 residues. The germline gives CDR1 MDHEN, CDR2 SYDVKM. The CDR3: CASRRWGLAGVLDTQYF. The CDR3 coding sequence is TGTGCCAGCAGAAGGTGGGGGCTAGCGGGAGTTCTAGATACGCAGTATTTT.

This chain connects TRBV5-1 to TRBJ2-7; no clear D gene. The germline V gene has CDR1 SGHRS and CDR2 YFSETQ. This CDR3 is 12 amino acids long. V lost 3 bases, J lost 3 bases, and 7 bases lay in between. DNA for the CDR3: TGCGCCAGCAGCTCACCAGGCTACGAGCAGTACTTC. Translation: CASSSPGYEQYF.

The chain carries TRBV12-3 or TRBV12-4 and TRBJ2-7; no clear D gene. The V gene lost 4 bases and the J gene lost 6 bases, with 4 bases spanning the gap. The length of the CDR3 is 10 residues. For the CDR3, the DNA is TGTGCCAGCAGTTCGGGCGAGCAGTACTTC. This translates into CASSSGEQYF.

The genes are TRBV9 and TRBJ2-6; D gene ambiguous. This CDR3 contains 16 residues. The V end was cut by 3 bases, the J end by 2 bases, with 12 bases between. CDR1 is SGDLS, CDR2 YYNGEE, per germline. The CDR3 nucleotides read TGTGCCAGCAGCGCCGTCGGGTTCCCTGGGGCCAACGTCCTGACTTTC. This gives the protein CASSAVGFPGANVLTF.

This clone was seen a handful of times. Other DNA sequences in the sample encode the same CDR3. The chain employs TRBV7-3 and TRBJ2-2; possible D gene TRBD1, 5 bases. V was trimmed by 2 bases and J by 8 bases, leaving 6 bases between them. This CDR3 contains 12 residues. CDR1 and CDR2 from the germline V gene are SGHTA and FQGTGA. CDR3 nucleotides: TGTGCCAGCAGCTTAGGGGCTGGGGAGCTGTTTTTT. Translated: CASSLGAGELFF.

The genes are TRBV7-2 and TRBJ2-3; a possible D gene is TRBD2 (6 bases). Looked up from germline, CDR1 is SGHTA and CDR2 is FQGNSA. Trimming shortened V by 5 bases and J by 4 bases, and 25 bases separated the two germline ends. This CDR3 comprises 18 residues. The DNA of the CDR3 is TGTGCCAGCAGCCCGCCCGCGGGGCGGGCAGGTTGGGCAGATACGCAGTATTTT. This codes for CASSPPAGRAGWADTQYF.

CDR3 nucleotides: TGTGCCACCGGACAGGGTGGGAACTATGGCTACACCTTC. As protein: CATGQGGNYGYTF. The gene calls are TRBV24-1 and TRBJ1-2, with 8 bases aligning to TRBD1. The CDR3 covers 13 residues. Germline V lookup: CDR1 KGHDR, CDR2 SFDVKD. V lost 9 bases and J lost 2; bases outside the gene matches: 4.

This clone has a handful of counts. This chain links TRBV5-1 with TRBJ2-1, with 10 bases identical to TRBD1. V trimming: 5 bases; J trimming: 3 bases; junction bases outside the gene matches: 5. This CDR3 has 15 amino acids. Looked up from germline, CDR1 is SGHRS and CDR2 is YFSETQ. The CDR3 nucleotides read TGCGCCAGCAGTTTCCGGACAGGGGGCTACAATGAGCAGTTCTTC. It specifies CASSFRTGGYNEQFF.

The chain links TRBV11-2 to TRBJ1-4, with D possibly being TRBD1 (6 bases). The CDR3 totals 13 residues. Germline V gene lookup returns CDR1 SGHAT and CDR2 FQNNGV. Deletions cut 5 bases from V and 11 bases from J, with 15 bases between. Here the CDR3 reads CASSESRGWKLFF. DNA for the CDR3: TGTGCCAGCAGCGAAAGCAGGGGATGGAAACTGTTTTTT.

This chain connects TRBV3-1 (or the pseudogene TRBV3-2) to TRBJ1-6; D perhaps matches TRBD1 (6 bases). CDR3 length equals 14 residues. The V and J ends lost 4 bases and 8 bases respectively, with 12 bases between them. The germline CDR1 and CDR2 sequences are LGHDT and YNNKEL (reference sequence). In DNA, the CDR3 is TGTGCCAGCAGCCTGACAGGAAGCGATTCACCCCTCCACTTT. Its protein is CASSLTGSDSPLHF.

Only one count was recorded for this clone. This chain uses TRBV19 with TRBJ2-5; TRBD1 is a possible D gene (5 bases). CDR3 size: 15 residues. V lost 5 bases to trimming and J lost 5 bases, with 18 bases between them. Germline V lookup: CDR1 LNHDA, CDR2 SQIVND (reference sequence). The CDR3 nucleotides are TGTGCCAGTAGTGTCGTGATTGGGGCGCTTGAGACCCAGTACTTC. Residues: CASSVVIGALETQYF.

The chain recombines TRBV30 with TRBJ1-2; unclear D gene. The germline V and J ends were trimmed by 8 bases and 4 bases, with 20 bases remaining between them. CDR3 length equals 14 residues. Germline V gene sequence: CDR1 GTSNPN, CDR2 SVGIG (reference sequence). The CDR3 protein is CATPRRSGRYGYTF. CDR3 in DNA: TGTGCCACCCCCCGACGGTCGGGTCGCTATGGCTACACCTTC. The complete variable domain, with remaining parts taken from reference TRBV30 and TRBJ1-2, reads SQTIHQWPATLVQPVGSPLSLECTVEGTSNPNLYWYRQAAGRGLQLLFYSVGIGQISSEVPQNLSASRPQDRQFILSSKKLLLSDSGFYLCATPRRSGRYGYTFGSGTRLTVV.

The rearrangement links TRBV2 to TRBJ1-5; D possibly corresponds to TRBD1 (6 bases). Germline V gene sequence: CDR1 SNHLY, CDR2 FYNNEI. The CDR3 has 15 residues. Trimming took 3 bases from V and 9 from J, leaving 18 bases between them. CDR3 region: CASSERGGSIPPQHF. CDR3 in DNA: TGTGCCAGCAGTGAGAGGGGGGGAAGCATCCCGCCCCAGCATTTT.

CDR3: CASTSNRATNEKLFF. The CDR3 region has the DNA TGTGCCAGCACCTCCAACAGAGCAACTAATGAAAAACTGTTTTTT. The rearrangement uses TRBV27 and TRBJ1-4, with no clear D. The germline gives CDR1 MNHEY, CDR2 SMNVEV (reference sequence). The CDR3 is 15 residues long. Deletions cut 7 bases from V and 0 bases from J, with 12 bases between.

The CDR3 here is CASSLTGTGELFF. CDR3 nucleotides: TGTGCCAGCAGCTTGACAGGCACCGGGGAGCTGTTTTTT. The chain is built from TRBV7-3 and TRBJ2-2; the D gene is possibly TRBD1 (6 bases). Per the germline V gene, CDR1 is SGHTA and CDR2 is FQGTGA. This CDR3 comprises 13 residues. Trimming stripped 3 bases from V and 4 bases from J, with 6 bases between. Using reference TRBV7-3 and TRBJ2-2 for the parts outside the CDR3, the full variable domain is GAGVSQTPSNKVTEKGKYVELRCDPISGHTALYWYRQSLGQGPEFLIYFQGTGAADDSGLPNDRFFAVRPEGSVSTLKIQRTERGDSAVYLCASSLTGTGELFFGEGSRLTVL.

The V call is TRBV28, the J call TRBJ2-7, with TRBD1 as a possible D gene (5 bases). This CDR3 has 14 amino acids. Trimming cost V 3 bases and J 4 bases, with 13 bases left between them. The germline gives CDR1 MDHEN, CDR2 SYDVKM. CDR3 nucleotide sequence: TGTGCCAGCAGTTTCACAGGTTCTTTTTACGAGCAGTACTTC. Amino acids: CASSFTGSFYEQYF.

This clone was counted once. In DNA, the CDR3 is TGTGCCACCAGTGTTAGCGGGAGGCTCACAGATACGCAGTATTTT. Its translation is CATSVSGRLTDTQYF. This sequence joins TRBV24-1 and TRBJ2-3; TRBD2 agrees at 10 bases. CDR3 size: 15 residues. With 5 bases clipped from V and 2 bases from J, the junction kept 3 bases outside the gene matches. Germline V gene data show CDR1 as KGHDR and CDR2 as SFDVKD.

The chain employs TRBV7-9 and TRBJ1-1, with 7 positions matching TRBD1. From germline, CDR1 is SEHNR and CDR2 FQNEAQ (reference sequence). The CDR3 consists of 14 residues. V trimming: 5 bases; J trimming: 0 bases; junction bases outside the gene matches: 3. The CDR3 DNA reads TGTGCCAGCAGCCAGACAGGGATGAACACTGAAGCTTTCTTT. This codes for CASSQTGMNTEAFF.

The chain uses TRBV19 and TRBJ1-4; no clear D gene. The CDR3 sequence is 15 residues long. The germline gives CDR1 LNHDA, CDR2 SQIVND (reference sequence). V lost 1 base, J lost 8 bases, and 14 bases lay in between. This chain's CDR3 is CASSIVGRRTEKLFF. In DNA, the CDR3 is TGTGCCAGTAGTATAGTCGGGAGGAGGACGGAAAAACTGTTTTTT.

This sequence joins TRBV10-3 and TRBJ2-1, with 10 bases fitting TRBD1. The junction had 10 bases not matched to a gene; V was cut back by 10 bases and J by 1 base. CDR1 is ENHRY and CDR2 is SYGVKD in the germline V gene. The CDR3 extends over 16 amino acids. The CDR3 here is CATKPGTGESYNEQFF. CDR3 bases: TGTGCCACCAAACCCGGGACAGGGGAATCCTACAATGAGCAGTTCTTC.

The rearrangement joins TRBV7-2 to TRBJ1-5; D is perhaps TRBD1 (6 bases). The CDR3 is made up of 13 amino acids. Germline assignment: CDR1 SGHTA and CDR2 FQGNSA. V dropped 6 bases and J dropped 3 bases, with 9 bases sitting between them. CDR3: CASRQGFNQPQHF. DNA for the CDR3: TGTGCCAGCAGACAGGGATTCAATCAGCCCCAGCATTTT.

The chain employs TRBV28 and TRBJ1-4; D gene uncertain. This CDR3 region has 15 residues. Between the trimmed V and J ends, which lost 6 bases and 4 bases, there was a span of 15 bases. Germline CDR1 reads MDHEN; CDR2 reads SYDVKM. The CDR3 loop is CASRARGGFNEKLFF. The CDR3 region has the DNA TGTGCCAGCAGGGCCCGGGGAGGGTTTAATGAAAAACTGTTTTTT.

The V call is TRBV28, the J call TRBJ2-7, with 8 bases matching TRBD1. Germline-derived CDR1 and CDR2 are MDHEN and SYDVKM. J was trimmed by 2 bases and V by 6 bases; bases with no gene match: 12. CDR3 size: 16 residues. Written as DNA, the CDR3 is TGTGCCAGCAGGGCCCCTTTCTCCAGGGGGCCCTACGAGCAGTACTTC. Translating gives CASRAPFSRGPYEQYF.